The 6 T cell receptor beta chains given below trace back to one sample, sequenced in a study of blood T cell repertoires in COVID-19. Generated by immunoSEQ multiplex PCR, the TCRdb table keeps only in-frame clones and is missing some. The sample has tens of thousands of clones, around 80% seen once. The sequenced material came from peripheral blood. The receptor source for this set is a woman older than 75 with acute or convalescent COVID-19.

V usage is TRBV7-2 and J usage is TRBJ2-3; 8 bases align to TRBD2. V was clipped by 6 bases and J by 3 bases; unmatched bases: 11. The germline gives CDR1 SGHTA, CDR2 FQGNSA. The CDR3 runs to 16 residues. The CDR3 sequence is CASRVGGAIWTDTQYF. CDR3 bases: TGTGCCAGCAGGGTCGGGGGGGCAATTTGGACAGATACGCAGTATTTT. Full variable domain (remainder filled in from reference TRBV7-2 and TRBJ2-3): GAGVSQSPSNKVTEKGKDVELRCDPISGHTALYWYRQSLGQGLEFLIYFQGNSAPDKSGLPSDRFSAERTGGSVSTLTIQRTQQEDSAVYLCASRVGGAIWTDTQYFGPGTRLTVL.

The CDR3 sequence: CASSFSPETQYF. CDR3 sequence (DNA): TGTGCCAGCAGCTTTAGTCCGGAGACCCAGTACTTC. The rearrangement links TRBV11-3 to TRBJ2-5, with D unresolved. Germline V gives CDR1 SGHNT, CDR2 YENEEA. CDR3 length: 12 residues. The V end lost 3 bases, the J end lost 5 bases, and 7 bases lay between the germline ends.

This clone was recorded once. The V call is TRBV19, the J call TRBJ2-2; D not certain. V was cut by 7 bases and J by 0 bases, with 9 bases left in between. Germline V gives CDR1 LNHDA, CDR2 SQIVND (reference sequence). The CDR3 length is 14 residues. CDR3 nucleotide sequence: TGTGCCAGTATGGCCAGATCGAACACCGGGGAGCTGTTTTTT. Its translation is CASMARSNTGELFF.

This sequence joins TRBV6-1 and TRBJ2-3; 10 bases are shared with TRBD2. The CDR3 has 16 residues. The junction had 5 bases not matched to a gene; V was cut back by 2 bases and J by 3 bases. CDR1 and CDR2 from the germline V gene are MNHNS and SASEGT. CDR3 protein: CASSELAGVSTDTQYF. The CDR3, as DNA: TGTGCCAGCAGTGAACTAGCGGGAGTAAGTACAGATACGCAGTATTTT.

V usage is TRBV28 and J usage is TRBJ1-5; D possibly corresponds to TRBD1 (5 bases). The CDR3 contains 12 residues. In germline, CDR1 is MDHEN, CDR2 SYDVKM. Trimming pared 11 bases from V and 1 base from J, leaving 9 bases between. In DNA form, the CDR3 reads TGTGCCGCACGGGGGAGCAATCAGCCCCAGCATTTT. Protein product: CAARGSNQPQHF.

The chain employs TRBV11-1 and TRBJ2-5; D is ambiguous. Germline loops: CDR1 SGHAT, CDR2 FQDESV (reference sequence). The length of the CDR3 is 12 residues. Deletions cut 1 base from V and 4 bases from J, with 4 bases between. CDR3 protein: CASSLVSETQYF. CDR3 nucleotide sequence: TGTGCCAGCAGCTTAGTATCAGAGACCCAGTACTTC.